Listed below are T cell receptor beta chains from one sample, sequenced in a study of siplizumab effects on memory and regulatory T cells. Here immunoSEQ multiplex PCR was the method, and the copy in TCRdb shows in-frame clones only, minus some. The data hold roughly 100,000 clones, with around 90% observed a single time. The sample consisted of non-Treg CD4+ T cells sorted from blood. The receptors stem from a human donor in good health. CDR3s include the opening cysteine and the closing phenylalanine or tryptophan. D genes are given only for firm matches. Clone size appears in some rows only: once, few, many, or a class for an expanded clone.

size,J,length,D,V,DNA,CDR3
.,TRBJ2-3,14,.,TRBV7-7,TGTGCTAGCAGCGTACACGGGAGCACAGATACGCAGTATTTT,CASSVHGSTDTQYF
.,TRBJ2-1,16,.,TRBV5-8,TGTGCCAGCAGCTTGGGAGAGGGACGTTCTTTTGGGGAGCAGTTCTTC,CASSLGEGRSFGEQFF
.,TRBJ2-7,14,TRBD2,TRBV25-1,TGTGCCAGCAGTGTGGCTAGCGGGTTCTACGAGCAGTACTTC,CASSVASGFYEQYF
.,TRBJ1-2,14,.,TRBV15,TGTGCCACCAGCGGTGGGACAATGGCCTATGGCTACACCTTC,CATSGGTMAYGYTF
.,TRBJ2-1,13,.,TRBV7-9,TGTGCCAGCAATCCCAGGGGGGCTTTTGAGCAGTTCTTC,CASNPRGAFEQFF
.,TRBJ1-5,15,.,TRBV30,TGTGCCTGGAGTGAACCGGGGGAGGGAAATCAGCCCCAGCATTTT,CAWSEPGEGNQPQHF
once,TRBJ2-7,15,.,TRBV5-4,TGTGCCAGCAGCTTGGAAGGGGTAAATTCCTACGAGCAGTACTTC,CASSLEGVNSYEQYF
.,TRBJ1-5,16,.,TRBV23-1,TGCGCCAGCAGTCAACCGGACAACAAGAATAATCAGCCCCAGCATTTT,CASSQPDNKNNQPQHF
once,TRBJ2-2,13,.,TRBV7-9,TGTGCCAGCAGCCGACAGAACACCGGGGAGCTGTTTTTT,CASSRQNTGELFF
.,TRBJ2-5,16,TRBD1,TRBV7-9,TGTGCCAGCAACCCCTACACGGACAGGCCCCAAGAGACCCAGTACTTC,CASNPYTDRPQETQYF
.,TRBJ1-4,15,.,TRBV5-1,TGCGCCAGCAGCATCGCCCCCGGCACTAATGAAAAACTGTTTTTT,CASSIAPGTNEKLFF
.,TRBJ2-2,15,TRBD1,TRBV29-1,TGCAGCGTAGACAGGACAGGCGGGAACACCGGGGAGCTGTTTTTT,CSVDRTGGNTGELFF
.,TRBJ1-2,16,.,TRBV19,TGTGCCAGTAGTCCACTTAACAGAACTCCTAACTATGGCTACACCTTC,CASSPLNRTPNYGYTF
.,TRBJ2-2,17,TRBD2,TRBV19,TGTGCCAGTAGTATTGTGGGCGGGAGAAGAAACACCGGGGAGCTGTTTTTT,CASSIVGGRRNTGELFF
.,TRBJ2-7,14,.,TRBV11-2,TGTGCCAGCAGCCGCCTAGCAGGGGTAGGGGAGCAGTACTTC,CASSRLAGVGEQYF
once,TRBJ2-7,15,.,TRBV7-2,TGTGCCAGCAGCTTAGAGGTCGGGAACTCCTACGAGCAGTACTTC,CASSLEVGNSYEQYF
.,TRBJ2-1,14,.,TRBV29-1,TGCAGCGTTGATGGGGCCAAATTCTACAATGAGCAGTTCTTC,CSVDGAKFYNEQFF
.,TRBJ1-2,12,.,TRBV19,TGTGCCAGTAGTATCCCCGCTGGTGGCTACACCTTC,CASSIPAGGYTF
.,TRBJ2-7,14,TRBD1,TRBV29-1,TGCAGCGCCGAACCCCCCGACAGGGGCCACGAGCAGTACTTC,CSAEPPDRGHEQYF
.,TRBJ2-7,16,TRBD1,TRBV5-6,TGTGCCAGCAGCCCCGGACAGGGTGGTTTCCCCTACGAGCAGTACTTC,CASSPGQGGFPYEQYF
.,TRBJ2-3,15,TRBD1,TRBV6-5,TGTGCCAGCAGTCCTCGGACAGGGTTCACAGATACGCAGTATTTT,CASSPRTGFTDTQYF
.,TRBJ2-7,15,.,TRBV19,TGTGCCAGTAGTATTTTAGCCGGACTTCTCTACGAGCAGTACTTC,CASSILAGLLYEQYF
.,TRBJ2-5,14,.,TRBV5-1,TGCGCCAGCAGCTTGCGCGAGGGCGGAGAGACCCAGTACTTC,CASSLREGGETQYF
.,TRBJ2-5,14,TRBD1,TRBV19,TGTGCCAGTAGTATGCAAGGGGGCGATGAGACCCAGTACTTC,CASSMQGGDETQYF
.,TRBJ1-1,11,.,TRBV11-3,TGTGCCAGCAGCTTAGTCTCTGAAGCTTTCTTT,CASSLVSEAFF
.,TRBJ2-6,14,TRBD1,TRBV30,TGTGCCGGTGGACAGGACTCTGGGGCCAACGTCCTGACTTTC,CAGGQDSGANVLTF
.,TRBJ2-1,18,TRBD2,TRBV4-2,TGTGCCAGCAGCCAAGATCCCACTAGCGGGACACTTCCCAATGAGCAGTTCTTC,CASSQDPTSGTLPNEQFF
.,TRBJ2-7,15,TRBD1,TRBV18,TGTGCCAGCTCACCAAAAGGACAGGGAGGCGGCGAGCAGTACTTC,CASSPKGQGGGEQYF
.,TRBJ2-5,14,.,TRBV10-3,TGTGCCATAAGTGATGTTTCGGGCAGTGAGACCCAGTACTTC,CAISDVSGSETQYF
.,TRBJ1-1,15,TRBD1,TRBV10-3,TGTGCCATCAGCCCTGACAGGGGGGTGAACACTGAAGCTTTCTTT,CAISPDRGVNTEAFF
.,TRBJ2-2,14,.,TRBV29-1,TGCAGCGCAGGGAGGCAGGGAGACACCGGGGAGCTGTTTTTT,CSAGRQGDTGELFF
.,TRBJ2-3,14,.,TRBV29-1,TGCAGCGTTGACGGGGGGCTTATCACAGATACGCAGTATTTT,CSVDGGLITDTQYF
.,TRBJ2-1,20,TRBD2,TRBV27,TGTGCCAGCAGTCTAACCGGGACTAGCGGGTACCTTGTATCCTACAATGAGCAGTTCTTC,CASSLTGTSGYLVSYNEQFF
.,TRBJ1-4,13,.,TRBV6-6,TGTGCCAGCATGAGGGTAGGGGACGAAAAACTGTTTTTT,CASMRVGDEKLFF
.,TRBJ2-1,16,TRBD1,TRBV7-9,TGTGCCAGCAGCGCCGGACAGGGGGCAGCTTACAATGAGCAGTTCTTC,CASSAGQGAAYNEQFF
.,TRBJ2-7,14,.,TRBV7-6,TGTGCCAGCAGCTCCCTGCCTCTCGTCTACGAGCAGTACTTC,CASSSLPLVYEQYF
once,TRBJ2-5,13,.,TRBV2,TGTGCCAGCAGTGAAGGAGGGGTGGGCACCCAGTACTTC,CASSEGGVGTQYF